Below are 10 T cell receptor beta chains sequenced from a single sample in a study of Ad26.COV2.S vaccination and SARS-CoV-2 variants. The data were produced by immunoSEQ multiplex PCR, yet TCRdb's version contains in-frame clones alone and is incomplete. The table records some 520,000 clones, around 85% of them present only once. Documented treatment: around 19 received Ad26.COV2.S at low or high dose, single or two shots; roughly five received placebo; per-sample allocation not given. The samples date from day 63 after the first vaccine or placebo injection. This specimen consisted of peripheral blood, obtained in a trial of Ad26.COV2.S vaccine versus placebo. Receptors were obtained from a person between 18 and 59 years old who received the Ad26.COV2.S COVID-19 vaccine or a placebo.

This clone was recorded a few times. This chain uses TRBV2 with TRBJ1-6, with D possibly being TRBD1 (5 bases). CDR1 and CDR2 (germline): SNHLY, FYNNEI. Trimming pared 4 bases from V and 10 bases from J, leaving 17 bases between. The CDR3 sequence is 15 residues long. The chain's CDR3 is CASSAGSNGRSPLHF. DNA for the CDR3: TGTGCCAGCAGTGCAGGGAGTAACGGGAGATCACCCCTCCACTTT.

The chain joins TRBV19 to TRBJ1-5; possibly TRBD1 for D (5 bases). Trimming pared 2 bases from V and 4 bases from J, leaving 12 bases between. Germline CDR1 is LNHDA and CDR2 is SQIVND (reference sequence). The CDR3 spans 15 residues. In DNA form, the CDR3 reads TGTGCCAGTAGTATATTTCGGGGGGGGAATCAGCCCCAGCATTTT. It is translated as CASSIFRGGNQPQHF. Together with reference TRBV19 and TRBJ1-5, the CDR3 gives the full variable domain: DGGITQSPKYLFRKEGQNVTLSCEQNLNHDAMYWYRQDPGQGLRLIYYSQIVNDFQKGDIAEGYSVSREKKESFPLTVTSAQKNPTAFYLCASSIFRGGNQPQHFGDGTRLSIL.

In its sample, this clone was seen once. The genes are TRBV28 and TRBJ1-5; D is undetermined. The CDR3 covers 14 residues. Germline values: CDR1 MDHEN, CDR2 SYDVKM. V lost 5 bases to trimming and J lost 1 base, with 9 bases between them. The CDR3 sequence: CASSPRRSNQPQHF. CDR3 coding DNA: TGTGCCAGCAGTCCTCGTAGGAGCAATCAGCCCCAGCATTTT. Based on the CDR3 plus reference TRBV28 and TRBJ1-5, the full variable domain is DVKVTQSSRYLVKRTGEKVFLECVQDMDHENMFWYRQDPGLGLRLIYFSYDVKMKEKGDIPEGYSVSREKKERFSLILESASTNQTSMYLCASSPRRSNQPQHFGDGTRLSIL.

The chain employs TRBV11-2 and TRBJ2-7; tentatively, D is TRBD1 (5 bases). The V gene's germline CDR1 is SGHAT and CDR2 FQNNGV. CDR3 size: 16 residues. Trimming pared 1 base from V and 2 bases from J, leaving 15 bases between. CDR3 bases: TGTGCCAGCAGCTTAGGACATCAACAGGCCCCCTACGAGCAGTACTTC. It is translated as CASSLGHQQAPYEQYF.

V is TRBV28 and J is TRBJ2-5, with TRBD1 as a possible D gene (5 bases). The CDR3 extends over 13 amino acids. Between the trimmed V and J ends, which lost 5 bases and 6 bases, there was a span of 13 bases. CDR1 MDHEN and CDR2 SYDVKM come from the germline V gene. The CDR3 reads CASSPGALKTQYF. CDR3 bases: TGTGCCAGCAGTCCTGGGGCCCTGAAGACCCAGTACTTC. Complete variable domain (other parts from reference TRBV28 and TRBJ2-5): DVKVTQSSRYLVKRTGEKVFLECVQDMDHENMFWYRQDPGLGLRLIYFSYDVKMKEKGDIPEGYSVSREKKERFSLILESASTNQTSMYLCASSPGALKTQYFGPGTRLLVL.

The chain carries TRBV7-2 and TRBJ1-1, with D tentatively TRBD1 (6 bases). This CDR3 is 15 amino acids long. CDR1 and CDR2 from the germline V gene are SGHTA and FQGNSA. The V gene lost 0 bases and the J gene lost 1 base, with 9 bases spanning the gap. The CDR3 nucleotides are TGTGCCAGCAGCTTAGCGACAGGAGGGAACACTGAAGCTTTCTTT. Translation gives CASSLATGGNTEAFF.

The chain employs TRBV10-3 and TRBJ1-5, with D maybe TRBD1 (5 bases). The CDR3 is 15 residues long. Germline V gene data show CDR1 as ENHRY and CDR2 as SYGVKD. V shed 10 bases and J shed 4 bases, with 20 bases lying between them. The chain's CDR3 is CATEKGTDSNQPQHF. DNA for the CDR3: TGTGCCACGGAAAAGGGGACGGACTCTAATCAGCCCCAGCATTTT.

The V and J genes are TRBV11-2 and TRBJ2-7, with 7 bases fitting TRBD2. This CDR3 comprises 15 residues. Germline loops: CDR1 SGHAT, CDR2 FQNNGV. The ends lost 2 bases at V and 3 bases at J; junction bases unmatched: 7. CDR3 sequence (DNA): TGTGCCAGCAGCTTAAGGTGGGCGGGAGACTACGAGCAGTACTTC. Protein sequence: CASSLRWAGDYEQYF.

This sequence joins TRBV6-5 and TRBJ1-6, with TRBD1 as a possible D gene (5 bases). Germline lookup yields CDR1 MNHEY and CDR2 SVGAGI. This CDR3 spans 13 amino acids. Trimming pared 7 bases from V and 9 bases from J, leaving 13 bases between. The CDR3 DNA reads as TGTGCCAGCACGCCGACAGCCATTTCACCCCTCCACTTT. Translated, it gives CASTPTAISPLHF.

About this clone itself: The same CDR3 is also encoded by other DNA sequences in this sample. The J gene is TRBJ1-4, the V gene TRBV7-2, with D possibly matching TRBD1 (6 bases). This CDR3 is built from 13 residues. The V and J ends lost 0 bases and 8 bases respectively, with 7 bases between them. Germline V gives CDR1 SGHTA, CDR2 FQGNSA. CDR3 protein: CASSLAGGEKLFF. The CDR3 DNA follows: TGTGCCAGCAGCTTAGCCGGGGGCGAAAAACTGTTTTTT.